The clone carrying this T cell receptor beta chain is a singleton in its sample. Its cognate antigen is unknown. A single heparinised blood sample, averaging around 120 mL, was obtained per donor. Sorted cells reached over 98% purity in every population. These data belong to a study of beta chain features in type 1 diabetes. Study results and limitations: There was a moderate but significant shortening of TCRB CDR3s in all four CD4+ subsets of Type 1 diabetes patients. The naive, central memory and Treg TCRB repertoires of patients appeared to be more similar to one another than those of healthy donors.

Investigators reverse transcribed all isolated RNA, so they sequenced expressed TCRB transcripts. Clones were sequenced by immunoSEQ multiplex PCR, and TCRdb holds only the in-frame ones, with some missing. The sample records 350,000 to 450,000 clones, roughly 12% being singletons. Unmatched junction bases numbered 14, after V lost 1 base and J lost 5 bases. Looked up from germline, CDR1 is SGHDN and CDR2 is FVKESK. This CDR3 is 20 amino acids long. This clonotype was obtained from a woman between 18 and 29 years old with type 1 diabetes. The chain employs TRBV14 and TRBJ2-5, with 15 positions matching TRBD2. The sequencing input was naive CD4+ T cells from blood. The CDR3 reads CASSQVSGLAGGWKLETQYF. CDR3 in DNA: TGTGCCAGCAGCCAAGTATCCGGACTAGCGGGAGGGTGGAAATTGGAGACCCAGTACTTC.